One sample yielded the 23 T cell receptor beta chains listed below, sequenced in a study of early T cells in non-severe SARS-CoV-2 infection. MiXCR was run by TCRdb on the 5' RACE reads, yielding one entry per CDR3 protein. The sample lists about 97,000 distinct CDR3 sequences; about 12% were seen once. The sample comprised whole blood. These receptors were collected from an adult who was a healthcare worker with PCR-confirmed SARS-CoV-2 infection or an uninfected control (not recorded which).

This clonotype was found once. The chain is built from TRBV29-1 and TRBJ2-7; 11 nucleotides agree with TRBD2. The germline CDR1 and CDR2 sequences are SQVTM and ANQGSEA. V lost 6 bases, J lost 4 bases, and 8 bases stayed unmatched. This CDR3 is built from 14 residues. CDR3 region: CSVAGGTSGYEQYF. CDR3 DNA: TGCAGCGTCGCCGGTGGGACTAGCGGATACGAGCAGTACTTC.

This clonotype has a count of ten or more. This chain links TRBV6-1 with TRBJ2-7; D call uncertain. Germline lookup yields CDR1 MNHNS and CDR2 SASEGT. The CDR3 has 15 residues. Trimming removed 6 bases from V and 1 base from J, with 16 bases in between. Here the CDR3 DNA reads TGTGCCAGCAGCCTCGAGGTAGGGTCTTCCTACGAGCAGTACTTC. This translates into CASSLEVGSSYEQYF.

Written as DNA, the CDR3 is TGTGCCAGCAGTCAGCGGGAGGGCCCCCAAGAGACCCAGTACTTC. Its translation: CASSQREGPQETQYF. The rearrangement uses TRBV12-3 or TRBV12-4 and TRBJ2-5, with 10 bases aligning to TRBD2. The CDR3 sequence is 15 residues long. J was trimmed by 1 base and V by 5 bases; bases with no gene match: 4.

J is TRBJ2-3 and V is TRBV6-2 or TRBV6-3; the match to TRBD2 covers 10 bases. The CDR3 is 17 residues long. Germline CDR1 reads MNHEY; CDR2 reads SVGEGT. V lost 5 bases, J lost 4 bases, and 12 bases stayed unmatched. As DNA, the CDR3 is TGTGCCAGCAGTGTAAGAAGAGCGGGAGGGCCATCAGATACGCAGTATTTT. Translating gives CASSVRRAGGPSDTQYF.

This clonotype showed up just a few times. The junction and the germline gene differ at one end; a read error may be behind it. The rearrangement links TRBV11-2 to TRBJ1-2, with D perhaps matching TRBD1 (6 bases). Per germline, CDR1 SGHAT and CDR2 FQNNGV. The CDR3 loop spans 13 amino acids. The CDR3 sequence is CASSLDAGTQLIF. In nucleotides, the CDR3 is TGTGCCAGCAGCTTGGATGCCGGGACACAGTTGATCTTC.

This clonotype was found a few times. The chain couples TRBV29-1 to TRBJ2-2, with no clear D. Germline assignment: CDR1 SQVTM and CDR2 ANQGSEA. The V end was cut by 2 bases, the J end by 6 bases, with 4 bases between. The CDR3 totals 11 residues. CDR3 sequence reads: CSVERAGELFF. CDR3 in DNA: TGCAGCGTTGAACGCGCCGGGGAGCTGTTTTTT.

This clonotype turned up a few times. The chain has TRBV5-1 and TRBJ2-3; 7 bases fit TRBD1. The germline gives CDR1 SGHRS, CDR2 YFSETQ. CDR3 size: 15 residues. V trimming: 1 base; J trimming: 6 bases; junction bases outside the gene matches: 8. CDR3 protein: CASSLSPGGLDTQYF. DNA of the CDR3: TGCGCCAGCAGCTTGTCGCCAGGGGGATTGGATACGCAGTATTTT.

This clonotype has ten or more counts. This sequence joins TRBV7-2 and TRBJ2-1; no reliable D call. From germline, CDR1 is SGHTA and CDR2 FQGNSA. This CDR3 contains 15 residues. V was cut by 1 base and J by 8 bases, with 15 bases left in between. The CDR3 region has the DNA TGTGCCAGCAGCTTAGAAGGTATAGACCGTGATGAGCAGTTCTTC. Translating it yields CASSLEGIDRDEQFF.

This clonotype was detected many times. The chain carries TRBV14 and TRBJ1-6; D not resolved. V was pared by 3 bases and J by 4 bases, with 10 bases between. This CDR3 has 15 amino acids. Per the germline V gene, CDR1 is SGHDN and CDR2 is FVKESK. The DNA for the CDR3 is TGTGCCAGCAGCCAGTTTGAGCAGTATAATTCACCCCTCCACTTT. Protein sequence: CASSQFEQYNSPLHF.

Many counts were recorded for this clonotype. The V gene is TRBV4-3, the J gene TRBJ2-2; 9 positions agree with TRBD2. After removal of 1 base from V and 10 bases from J, the junction contained 10 bases not matched to a gene. The CDR3 is made up of 16 amino acids. The germline gives CDR1 LGHNA, CDR2 YSLEER. CDR3 residues: CASSQGLAGVTEELFF. CDR3 DNA sequence: TGCGCCAGCAGCCAAGGATTAGCGGGGGTCACAGAGGAGCTGTTTTTT.

This clonotype appeared a few times. The chain has TRBV24-1 and TRBJ2-1; D is tentatively TRBD1 or TRBD2 (5 bases each). With 5 bases removed from V and 3 bases from J, the gap between germline ends came to 16 bases. CDR1 is KGHDR, CDR2 SFDVKD, per germline. This CDR3 comprises 16 residues. CDR3 nucleotides: TGTGCCACCAGTGCTAAAGGGGCGGGTTACTACAATGAGCAGTTCTTC. It yields the protein CATSAKGAGYYNEQFF.

To note about this clonotype: A much more abundant neighbour one base away suggests this may be a read error. The rearrangement uses TRBV10-3 and TRBJ1-3; D perhaps matches TRBD1 (6 bases). This CDR3 contains 15 residues. Germline V CDR1 and CDR2: ENHRY, SYGVKD. The CDR3: CAISVTQGSGNTVYF. The DNA of the CDR3 is TGTGCCATCAGTGTGACACAGGGATCTGGAAACACCGTATATTTT.

V usage is TRBV27 and J usage is TRBJ1-1, with D hard to call. V lost 7 bases and J lost 4, with 16 bases in between. Germline loops: CDR1 MNHEY, CDR2 SMNVEV (reference sequence). The length of the CDR3 is 14 residues. CDR3 in DNA: TGTGCCAGCACCCCCTTGGGCTCGGGCACTGAAGCTTTCTTT. This encodes CASTPLGSGTEAFF.

This clonotype was seen more than once but under ten times. V and J are TRBV20-1 and TRBJ2-5; the D gene is possibly TRBD2 (5 bases). The CDR3 contains 15 residues. Trimming cost V 3 bases and J 3 bases, with 17 bases left between them. The germline V gene encodes CDR1 DFQATT and CDR2 SNEGSKA (reference sequence). This CDR3 is CSASLPGGLKETQYF. The CDR3 region has the DNA TGCAGTGCTAGCCTCCCAGGCGGGTTAAAAGAGACCCAGTACTTC.

The chain is built from TRBV5-4 and TRBJ1-1; possibly TRBD1 for D (5 bases). CDR1 SGHNT and CDR2 YYREEE come from the germline V gene (reference sequence). The CDR3 is 15 residues long. The V gene lost 1 base and the J gene lost 3 bases, with 13 bases spanning the gap. The CDR3 loop is CASSLRDGGHTEAFF. As DNA, the CDR3 is TGTGCCAGCAGCTTGAGGGACGGGGGACACACTGAAGCTTTCTTT.

The genes are TRBV5-1 and TRBJ2-1; D call uncertain. In germline, CDR1 is SGHRS, CDR2 YFSETQ. CDR3 length equals 11 residues. Trimming took off 2 bases at V and 7 bases at J, with 4 bases between the two ends. CDR3 nucleotides: TGCGCCAGCAGCTTCCTAAATGAGCAGTTCTTC. Its translation is CASSFLNEQFF.

The chain uses TRBV28 and TRBJ2-7, with 11 bases matching TRBD1. V trimming: 5 bases; J trimming: 4 bases; junction bases outside the gene matches: 4. This CDR3 comprises 14 residues. Germline CDR1 and CDR2: MDHEN and SYDVKM. In DNA, the CDR3 is TGTGCCAGCAGTCTCCGGGACAGGGGGTACGAGCAGTACTTC. This gives the protein CASSLRDRGYEQYF.

The chain joins TRBV18 to TRBJ1-1, with D possibly TRBD1 on 6 matching bases. CDR1 KGHSH and CDR2 LQKENI come from the germline V gene. The CDR3 loop spans 13 amino acids. Trimming shortened V by 5 bases and J by 1 base, and 8 bases separated the two germline ends. CDR3: CASSEGQNTEAFF. CDR3 DNA: TGTGCCAGCTCAGAGGGACAGAACACTGAAGCTTTCTTT.

The chain employs TRBV11-2 and TRBJ2-7; D is possibly TRBD1 (6 bases). V lost 3 bases and J lost 2, with 14 bases in between. The germline V gene has CDR1 SGHAT and CDR2 FQNNGV. The CDR3 runs 15 residues. CDR3 amino acids: CASSFSVQGTYEQYF. DNA for the CDR3: TGTGCCAGCAGCTTTAGTGTACAGGGAACCTACGAGCAGTACTTC.

The CDR3 region has the DNA TGTGCCAGCAGCGCCCGGACAGGACAAGAGACCCAGTACTTC. This encodes CASSARTGQETQYF. The rearrangement links TRBV9 to TRBJ2-5; 7 bases are a match to TRBD1. The CDR3 contains 14 residues. The V segment lost 3 bases and the J segment 2 bases; nucleotides outside the gene matches: 4. CDR1 is SGDLS, CDR2 YYNGEE, per germline.

The sample holds a few counts of this clonotype. The chain uses TRBV20-1 and TRBJ2-7, with D perhaps TRBD1 (5 bases). Deletions cut 3 bases from V and 5 bases from J, with 11 bases between. The germline V gene encodes CDR1 DFQATT and CDR2 SNEGSKA (reference sequence). The CDR3 is 12 residues long. The DNA for the CDR3 is TGCAGTGCTAGTTTATTAGGGGACGAGCAGTACTTC. It codes for CSASLLGDEQYF.

This clonotype was detected ten times or more. The chain has TRBV4-3 and TRBJ1-5, with 9 nucleotides matching TRBD1. The CDR3 has 15 amino acids. The germline V gene has CDR1 LGHNA and CDR2 YSLEER. With 2 bases clipped from V and 6 bases from J, the junction kept 5 bases outside the gene matches. The CDR3 region has the DNA TGCGCCAGCAGCCAAACACAGGGGGCTGGTCAGCCCCAGCATTTT. Translated, it gives CASSQTQGAGQPQHF.

This clonotype was detected ten times or more. The chain joins TRBV5-6 to TRBJ1-3; no reliable D call. The germline CDR1 and CDR2 sequences are SGHDT and YYEEEE. Trimming pared 4 bases from V and 9 bases from J, leaving 17 bases between. CDR3 length equals 14 residues. The CDR3, as DNA: TGTGCCAGCAGCCTAAGATCGGAGCCCGGCACCATATATTTT. The encoded protein is CASSLRSEPGTIYF.